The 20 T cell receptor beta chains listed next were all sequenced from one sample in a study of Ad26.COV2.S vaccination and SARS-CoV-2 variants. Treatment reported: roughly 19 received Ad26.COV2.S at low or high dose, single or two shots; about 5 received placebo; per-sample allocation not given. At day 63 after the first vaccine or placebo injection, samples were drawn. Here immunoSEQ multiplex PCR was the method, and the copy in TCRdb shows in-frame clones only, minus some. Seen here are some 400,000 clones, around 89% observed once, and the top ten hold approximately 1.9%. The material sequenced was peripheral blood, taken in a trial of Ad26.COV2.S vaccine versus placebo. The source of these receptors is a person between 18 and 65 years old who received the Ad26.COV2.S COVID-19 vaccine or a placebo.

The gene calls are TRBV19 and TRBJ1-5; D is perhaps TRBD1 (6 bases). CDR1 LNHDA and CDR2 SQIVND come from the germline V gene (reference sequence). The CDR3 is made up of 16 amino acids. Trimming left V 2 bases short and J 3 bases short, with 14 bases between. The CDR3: CASSIFWGRDNQPQHF. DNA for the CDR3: TGTGCCAGTAGTATATTCTGGGGGCGAGACAATCAGCCCCAGCATTTT.

The CDR3 bases are TGTGCCAGCAGCTCTCGACATATTACTTCCTACGAGCAGTACTTC. Translating gives CASSSRHITSYEQYF. This chain links TRBV5-5 with TRBJ2-7; D is unresolved. Germline CDR1 reads SGHKS; CDR2 reads YYEKEE (reference sequence). Trimming cost V 3 bases and J 1 base, with 14 bases left between them. The CDR3 sequence is 15 residues long.

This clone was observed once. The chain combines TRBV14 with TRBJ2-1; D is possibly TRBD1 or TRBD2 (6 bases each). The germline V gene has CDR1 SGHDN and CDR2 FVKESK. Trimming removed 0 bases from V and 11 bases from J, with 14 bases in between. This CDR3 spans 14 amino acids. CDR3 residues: CASSQDISGQKQFF. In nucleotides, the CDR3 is TGTGCCAGCAGCCAAGATATTAGCGGACAGAAGCAGTTCTTC.

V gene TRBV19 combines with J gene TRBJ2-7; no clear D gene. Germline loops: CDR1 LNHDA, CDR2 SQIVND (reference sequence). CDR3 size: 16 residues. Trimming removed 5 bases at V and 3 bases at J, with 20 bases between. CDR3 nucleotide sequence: TGTGCCAGTAGTTCGCCGTACTCAAGCCTTCGCTACGAGCAGTACTTC. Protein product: CASSSPYSSLRYEQYF.

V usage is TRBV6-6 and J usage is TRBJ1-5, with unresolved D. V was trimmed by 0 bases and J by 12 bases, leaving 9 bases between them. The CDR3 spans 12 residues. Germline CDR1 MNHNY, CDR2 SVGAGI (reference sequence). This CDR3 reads CASSYSVDGQHF. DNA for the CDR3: TGTGCCAGCAGTTACTCCGTCGATGGCCAGCATTTT.

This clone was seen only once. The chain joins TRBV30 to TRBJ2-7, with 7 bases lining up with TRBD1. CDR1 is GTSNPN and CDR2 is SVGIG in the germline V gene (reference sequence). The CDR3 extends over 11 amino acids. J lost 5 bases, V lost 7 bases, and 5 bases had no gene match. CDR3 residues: CASRQGNEQYF. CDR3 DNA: TGTGCCTCTAGACAGGGTAACGAGCAGTACTTC.

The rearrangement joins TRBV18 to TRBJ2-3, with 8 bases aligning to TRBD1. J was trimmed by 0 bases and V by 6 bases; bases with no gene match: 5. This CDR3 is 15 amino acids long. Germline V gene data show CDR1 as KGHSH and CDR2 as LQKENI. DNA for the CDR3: TGTGCCAGCTCGTCAACAGGGGGGAGCACAGATACGCAGTATTTT. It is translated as CASSSTGGSTDTQYF. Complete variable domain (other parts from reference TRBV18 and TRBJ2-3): NAGVMQNPRHLVRRRGQEARLRCSPMKGHSHVYWYRQLPEEGLKFMVYLQKENIIDESGMPKERFSAEFPKEGPSILRIQQVVRGDSAAYFCASSSTGGSTDTQYFGPGTRLTVL.

CDR3 nucleotides: TGTGCCAGCAGTTTATCCAGGACAGGGGCCGGGCAGCCCCAGCATTTT. It specifies CASSLSRTGAGQPQHF. The chain carries TRBV27 and TRBJ1-5, with 9 bases matching TRBD1. CDR1 MNHEY and CDR2 SMNVEV come from the germline V gene (reference sequence). J lost 7 bases, V lost 0 bases, and 7 bases had no gene match. The CDR3 contains 16 residues.

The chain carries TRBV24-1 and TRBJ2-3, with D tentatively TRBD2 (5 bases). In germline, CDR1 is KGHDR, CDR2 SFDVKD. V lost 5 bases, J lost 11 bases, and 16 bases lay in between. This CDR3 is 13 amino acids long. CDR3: CATSGATPGMQYF. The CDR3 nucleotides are TGTGCCACCAGTGGCGCCACGCCCGGGATGCAGTATTTT.

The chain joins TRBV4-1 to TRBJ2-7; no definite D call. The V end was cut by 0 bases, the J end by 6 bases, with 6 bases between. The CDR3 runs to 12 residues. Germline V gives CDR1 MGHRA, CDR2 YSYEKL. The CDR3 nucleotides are TGCGCCAGCAGCCAAGATTTTGGCGAGCAGTACTTC. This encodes CASSQDFGEQYF.

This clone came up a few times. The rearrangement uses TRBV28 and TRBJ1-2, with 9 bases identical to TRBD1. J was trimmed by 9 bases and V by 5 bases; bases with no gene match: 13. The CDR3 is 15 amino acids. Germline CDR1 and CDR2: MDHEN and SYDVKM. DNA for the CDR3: TGTGCCAGCAGTCTAACAGGGGGCGCAGGGGGACGCTACACCTTC. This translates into CASSLTGGAGGRYTF.

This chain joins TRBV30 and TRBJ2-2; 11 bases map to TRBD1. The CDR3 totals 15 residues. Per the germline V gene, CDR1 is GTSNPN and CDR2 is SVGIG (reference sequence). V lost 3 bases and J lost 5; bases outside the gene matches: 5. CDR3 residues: CAWRGQGAGTGELFF. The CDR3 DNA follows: TGTGCCTGGAGAGGACAGGGGGCGGGAACCGGGGAGCTGTTTTTT.

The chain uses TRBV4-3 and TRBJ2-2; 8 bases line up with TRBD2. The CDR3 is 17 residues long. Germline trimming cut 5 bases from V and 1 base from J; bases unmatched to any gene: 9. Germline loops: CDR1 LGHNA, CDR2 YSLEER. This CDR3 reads CASSASLAVLNTGELFF. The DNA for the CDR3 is TGCGCCAGCAGCGCCTCACTAGCGGTCCTGAACACCGGGGAGCTGTTTTTT.

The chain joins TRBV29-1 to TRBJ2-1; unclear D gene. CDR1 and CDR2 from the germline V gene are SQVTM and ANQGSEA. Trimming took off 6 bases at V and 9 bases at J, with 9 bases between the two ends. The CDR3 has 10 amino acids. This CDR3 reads CSVLLGEQFF. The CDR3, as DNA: TGCAGCGTACTTCTGGGTGAGCAGTTCTTC.

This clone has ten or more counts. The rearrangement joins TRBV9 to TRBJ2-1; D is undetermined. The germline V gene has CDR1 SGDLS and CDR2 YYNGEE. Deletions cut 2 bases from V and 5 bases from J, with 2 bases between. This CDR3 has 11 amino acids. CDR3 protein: CASSVHNEQFF. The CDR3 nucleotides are TGTGCCAGCAGCGTTCACAATGAGCAGTTCTTC.

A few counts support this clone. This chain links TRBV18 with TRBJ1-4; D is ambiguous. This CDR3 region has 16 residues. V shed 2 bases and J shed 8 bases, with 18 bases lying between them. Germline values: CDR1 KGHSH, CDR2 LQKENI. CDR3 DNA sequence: TGTGCCAGCTCACCAGAACCGGAGATATCATTAGAAAAACTGTTTTTT. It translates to CASSPEPEISLEKLFF.

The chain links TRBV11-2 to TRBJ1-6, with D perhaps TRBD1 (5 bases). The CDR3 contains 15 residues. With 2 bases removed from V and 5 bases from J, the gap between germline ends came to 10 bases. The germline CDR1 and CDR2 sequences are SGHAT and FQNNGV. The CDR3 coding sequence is TGTGCCAGCAGCTTATCAGCAGGGAATAATTCACCCCTCCACTTT. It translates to CASSLSAGNNSPLHF.

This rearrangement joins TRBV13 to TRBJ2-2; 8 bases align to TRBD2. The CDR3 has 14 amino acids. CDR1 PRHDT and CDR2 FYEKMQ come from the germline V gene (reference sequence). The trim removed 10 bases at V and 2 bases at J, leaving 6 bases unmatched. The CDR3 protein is CATKAGANTGELFF. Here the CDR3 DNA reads TGTGCCACCAAAGCGGGAGCAAACACCGGGGAGCTGTTTTTT.

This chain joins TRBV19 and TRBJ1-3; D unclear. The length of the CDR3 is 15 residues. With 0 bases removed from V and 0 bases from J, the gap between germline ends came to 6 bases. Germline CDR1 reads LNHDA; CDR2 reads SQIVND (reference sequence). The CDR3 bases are TGTGCCAGTAGTATAGACGCCCCCTCTGGAAACACCATATATTTT. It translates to CASSIDAPSGNTIYF.

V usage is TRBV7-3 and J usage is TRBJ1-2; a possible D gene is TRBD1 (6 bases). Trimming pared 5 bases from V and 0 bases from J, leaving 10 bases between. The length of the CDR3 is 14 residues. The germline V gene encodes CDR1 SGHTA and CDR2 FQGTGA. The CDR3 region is CASSPDSANYGYTF. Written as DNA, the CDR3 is TGTGCCAGCAGCCCGGACAGCGCTAACTATGGCTACACCTTC.